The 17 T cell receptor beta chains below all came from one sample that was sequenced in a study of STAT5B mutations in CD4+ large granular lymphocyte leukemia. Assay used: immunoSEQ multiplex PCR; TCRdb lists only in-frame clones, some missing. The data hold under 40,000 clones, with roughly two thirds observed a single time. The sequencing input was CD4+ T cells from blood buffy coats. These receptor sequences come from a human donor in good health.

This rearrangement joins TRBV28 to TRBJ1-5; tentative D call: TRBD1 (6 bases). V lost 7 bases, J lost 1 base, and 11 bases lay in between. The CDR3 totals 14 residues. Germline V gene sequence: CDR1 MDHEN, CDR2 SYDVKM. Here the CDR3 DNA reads TGTGCCAGCATAGGCCAGGGGAGCAATCAGCCCCAGCATTTT. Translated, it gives CASIGQGSNQPQHF.

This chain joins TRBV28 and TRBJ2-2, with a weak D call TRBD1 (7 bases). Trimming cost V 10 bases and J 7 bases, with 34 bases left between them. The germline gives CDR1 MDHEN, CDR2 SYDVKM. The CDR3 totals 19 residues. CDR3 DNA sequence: TGTGCCACAAAGGCTGCGGAGGGTCCTTGGGCAGGGGGTCACGGGGAGCTGTTTTTT. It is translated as CATKAAEGPWAGGHGELFF.

The CDR3 sequence: CASSLDRRGYGYTF. The CDR3, as DNA: TGTGCCAGCAGCCTGGACAGGCGAGGCTATGGCTACACCTTC. The chain combines TRBV14 with TRBJ1-2; 7 nucleotides align to TRBD1. Looked up from germline, CDR1 is SGHDN and CDR2 is FVKESK. This CDR3 region has 14 residues. The ends lost 4 bases at V and 4 bases at J; junction bases unmatched: 6.

In DNA, the CDR3 is TGTGCCAGCAGCTTAGTAGTTAGGGGGAGGTTGGCCCCGAACACTGAAGCTTTCTTT. It yields the protein CASSLVVRGRLAPNTEAFF. The V and J genes are TRBV11-2 and TRBJ1-1, with D possibly TRBD1 on 6 matching bases. CDR3 length: 19 residues. From germline, CDR1 is SGHAT and CDR2 FQNNGV. V was shortened by 1 base and J by 1 base, with 22 bases between the two germline ends.

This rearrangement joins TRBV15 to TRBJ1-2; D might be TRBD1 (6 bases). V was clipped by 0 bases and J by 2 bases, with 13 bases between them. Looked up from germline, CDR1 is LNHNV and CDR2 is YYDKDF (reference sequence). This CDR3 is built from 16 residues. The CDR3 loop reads CATSRDHIQGNYGYTF. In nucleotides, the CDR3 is TGTGCCACCAGCAGAGATCATATACAGGGAAACTATGGCTACACCTTC.

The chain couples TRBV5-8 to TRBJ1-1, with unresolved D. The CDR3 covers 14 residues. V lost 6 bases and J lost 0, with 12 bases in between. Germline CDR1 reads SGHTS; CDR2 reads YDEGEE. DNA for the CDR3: TGTGCCAGCACCGGTGGAATCATGAACACTGAAGCTTTCTTT. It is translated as CASTGGIMNTEAFF.

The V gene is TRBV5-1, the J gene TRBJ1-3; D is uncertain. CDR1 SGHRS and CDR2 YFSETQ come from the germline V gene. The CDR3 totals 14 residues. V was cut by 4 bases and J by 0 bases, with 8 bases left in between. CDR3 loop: CASSPPDSGNTIYF. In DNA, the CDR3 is TGCGCCAGCAGCCCCCCCGACTCTGGAAACACCATATATTTT.

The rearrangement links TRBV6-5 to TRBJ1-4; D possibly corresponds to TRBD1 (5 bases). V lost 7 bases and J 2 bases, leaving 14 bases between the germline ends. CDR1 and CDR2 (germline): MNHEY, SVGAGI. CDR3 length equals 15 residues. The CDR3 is CASTRPRGTNEKLFF. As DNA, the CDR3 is TGTGCCAGCACCCGGCCGCGGGGGACTAATGAAAAACTGTTTTTT.

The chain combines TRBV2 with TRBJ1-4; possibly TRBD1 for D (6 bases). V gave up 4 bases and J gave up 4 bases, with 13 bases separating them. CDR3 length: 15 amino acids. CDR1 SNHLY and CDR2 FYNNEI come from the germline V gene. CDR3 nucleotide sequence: TGTGCCAGCAGTGTGATGGGGGCTTTTAATGAAAAACTGTTTTTT. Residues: CASSVMGAFNEKLFF. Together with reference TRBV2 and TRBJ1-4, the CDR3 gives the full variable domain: EPEVTQTPSHQVTQMGQEVILRCVPISNHLYFYWYRQILGQKVEFLVSFYNNEISEKSEIFDDQFSVERPDGSNFTLKIRSTKLEDSAMYFCASSVMGAFNEKLFFGSGTQLSVL.

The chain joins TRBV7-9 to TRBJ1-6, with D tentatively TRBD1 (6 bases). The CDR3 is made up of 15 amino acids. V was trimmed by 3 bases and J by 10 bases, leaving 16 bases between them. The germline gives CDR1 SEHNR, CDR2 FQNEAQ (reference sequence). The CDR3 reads CASSFTTGTSSPLHF. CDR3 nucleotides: TGTGCCAGCAGCTTCACCACAGGGACGAGCTCACCCCTCCACTTT.

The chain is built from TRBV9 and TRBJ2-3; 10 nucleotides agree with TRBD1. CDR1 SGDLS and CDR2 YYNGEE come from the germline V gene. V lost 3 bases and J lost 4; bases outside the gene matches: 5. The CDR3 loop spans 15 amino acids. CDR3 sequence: CASSEGDRGSDTQYF. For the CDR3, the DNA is TGTGCCAGCAGCGAAGGGGACAGGGGATCAGATACGCAGTATTTT.

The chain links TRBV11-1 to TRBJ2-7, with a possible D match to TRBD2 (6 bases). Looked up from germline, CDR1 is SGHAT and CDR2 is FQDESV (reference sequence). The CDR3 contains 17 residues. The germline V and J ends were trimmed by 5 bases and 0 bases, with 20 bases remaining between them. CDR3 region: CASSPRRDPQLSYEQYF. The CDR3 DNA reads TGTGCCAGCAGCCCAAGGCGGGACCCACAACTCTCCTACGAGCAGTACTTC.

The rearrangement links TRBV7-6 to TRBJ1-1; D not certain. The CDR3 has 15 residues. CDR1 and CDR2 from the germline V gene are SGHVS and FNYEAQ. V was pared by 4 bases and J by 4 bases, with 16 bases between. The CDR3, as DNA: TGTGCCAGCAGCTCGAGCCCCGCGGAGGCCACTGAAGCTTTCTTT. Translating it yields CASSSSPAEATEAFF.

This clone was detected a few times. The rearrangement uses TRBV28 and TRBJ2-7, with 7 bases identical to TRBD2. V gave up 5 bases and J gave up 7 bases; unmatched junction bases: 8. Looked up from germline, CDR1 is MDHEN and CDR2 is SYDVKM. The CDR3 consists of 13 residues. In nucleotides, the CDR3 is TGTGCCAGCAGTCTCAACTGGGGAGGGGAGCAGTACTTC. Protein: CASSLNWGGEQYF.

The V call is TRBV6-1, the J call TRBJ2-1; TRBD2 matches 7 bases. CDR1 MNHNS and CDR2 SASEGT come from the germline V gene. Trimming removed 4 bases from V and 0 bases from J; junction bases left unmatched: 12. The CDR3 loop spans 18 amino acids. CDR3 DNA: TGTGCCAGCAGTGCCTGGAACCGGGGGGTAAGCTCCTACAATGAGCAGTTCTTC. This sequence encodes CASSAWNRGVSSYNEQFF.

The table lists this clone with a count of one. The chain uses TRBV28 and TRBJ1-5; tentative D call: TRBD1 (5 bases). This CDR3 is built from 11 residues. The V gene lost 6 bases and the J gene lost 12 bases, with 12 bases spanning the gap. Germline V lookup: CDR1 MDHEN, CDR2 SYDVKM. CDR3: CASSLAGRQHF. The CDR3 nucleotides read TGTGCCAGCAGCCTCGCGGGGCGCCAGCATTTT.

The CDR3 DNA is TGTGCCAGTAGTTTGGGTAGCGGGGAAGGTCTGTTCTTC. Translated, it gives CASSLGSGEGLFF. This chain links TRBV19 with TRBJ2-1; 8 nucleotides agree with TRBD2. V gave up 5 bases and J gave up 15 bases; unmatched junction bases: 12. This CDR3 has 13 amino acids. CDR1 LNHDA and CDR2 SQIVND come from the germline V gene (reference sequence).